This TCR beta chain was recovered during a study of T cells after yellow fever vaccination. The CDR3 is 16 amino acids. Trimming cost V 5 bases and J 2 bases, with 13 bases left between them. Germline values: CDR1 SGHTA, CDR2 FQGTGA. TCRdb redid the calling of the 5' RACE reads with MiXCR, one entry per CDR3 protein. Of about 350,000 distinct CDR3 sequences listed, about 8.3% are singletons. This sample comprised PBMCs, obtained about 41 days after the first yellow fever vaccination. This receptor was identified in a man aged 18 to 30 who received the YFV17D yellow fever vaccine. The chain links TRBV7-3 to TRBJ2-6; D ambiguous. The CDR3: CASSLHRSPGANVLTF. CDR3 coding DNA: TGTGCCAGCAGCCTCCATAGGAGCCCTGGGGCCAACGTCCTGACTTTC.